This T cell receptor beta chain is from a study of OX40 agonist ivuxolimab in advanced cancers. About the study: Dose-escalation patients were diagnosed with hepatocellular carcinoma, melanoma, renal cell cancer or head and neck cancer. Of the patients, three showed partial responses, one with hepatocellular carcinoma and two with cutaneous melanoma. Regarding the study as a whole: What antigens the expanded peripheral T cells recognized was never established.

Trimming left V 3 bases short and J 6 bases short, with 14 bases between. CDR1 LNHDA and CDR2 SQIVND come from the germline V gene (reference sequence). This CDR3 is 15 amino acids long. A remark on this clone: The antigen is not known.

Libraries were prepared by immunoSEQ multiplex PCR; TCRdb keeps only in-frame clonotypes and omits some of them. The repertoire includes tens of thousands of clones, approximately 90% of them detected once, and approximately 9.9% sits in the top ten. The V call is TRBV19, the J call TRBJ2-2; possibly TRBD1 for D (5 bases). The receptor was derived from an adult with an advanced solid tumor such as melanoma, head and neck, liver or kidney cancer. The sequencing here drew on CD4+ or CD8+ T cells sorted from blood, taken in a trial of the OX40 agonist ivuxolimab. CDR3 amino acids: CASSIRQRGAGELFF. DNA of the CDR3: TGTGCCAGTAGTATTCGACAGCGAGGCGCCGGGGAGCTGTTTTTT.